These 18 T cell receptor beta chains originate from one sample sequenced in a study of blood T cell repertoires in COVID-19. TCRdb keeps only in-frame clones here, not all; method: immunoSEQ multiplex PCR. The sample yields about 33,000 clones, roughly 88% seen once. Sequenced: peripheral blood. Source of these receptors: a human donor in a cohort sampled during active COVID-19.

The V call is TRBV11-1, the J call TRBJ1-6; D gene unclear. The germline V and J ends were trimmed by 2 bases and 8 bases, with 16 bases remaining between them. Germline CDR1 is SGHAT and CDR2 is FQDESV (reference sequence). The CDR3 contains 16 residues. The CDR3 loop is CASSLTGSPGDSPLHF. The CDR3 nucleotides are TGTGCCAGCAGCTTAACCGGGTCCCCTGGTGATTCACCCCTCCACTTT.

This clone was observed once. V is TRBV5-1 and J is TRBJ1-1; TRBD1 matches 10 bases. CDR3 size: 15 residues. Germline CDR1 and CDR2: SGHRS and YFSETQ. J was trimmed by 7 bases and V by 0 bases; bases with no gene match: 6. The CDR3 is CASSLGGQGNNEAFF. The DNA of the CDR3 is TGCGCCAGCAGCTTGGGGGGACAGGGGAATAATGAAGCTTTCTTT.

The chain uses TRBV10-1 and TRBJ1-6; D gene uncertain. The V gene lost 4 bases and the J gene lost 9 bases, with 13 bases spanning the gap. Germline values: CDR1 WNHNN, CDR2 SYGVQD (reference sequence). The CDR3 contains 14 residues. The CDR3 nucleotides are TGCGCCAGCAGTGGCGCCGGGGAGGGTTCACCCCTCCACTTT. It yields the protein CASSGAGEGSPLHF.

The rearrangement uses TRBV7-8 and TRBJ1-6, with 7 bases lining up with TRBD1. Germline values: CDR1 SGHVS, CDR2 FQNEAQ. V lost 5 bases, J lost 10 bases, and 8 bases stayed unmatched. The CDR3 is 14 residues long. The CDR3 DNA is TGTGCCAGCAGCATAAGCACAGGGGAATCACCCCTCCACTTT. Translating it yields CASSISTGESPLHF.

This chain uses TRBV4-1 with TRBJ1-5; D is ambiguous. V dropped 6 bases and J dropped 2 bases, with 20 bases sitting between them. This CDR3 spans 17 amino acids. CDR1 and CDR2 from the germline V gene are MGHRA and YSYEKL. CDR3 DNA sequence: TGCGCCAGCAGACTGCAGGCGGGAACGGAGGGCAATCAGCCCCAGCATTTT. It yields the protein CASRLQAGTEGNQPQHF.

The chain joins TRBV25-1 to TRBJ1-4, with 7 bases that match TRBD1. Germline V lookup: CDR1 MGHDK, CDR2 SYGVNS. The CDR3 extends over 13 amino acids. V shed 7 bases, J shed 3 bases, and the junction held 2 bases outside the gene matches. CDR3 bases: TGTGCCAGCACGGGACAGTCTAATGAAAAACTGTTTTTT. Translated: CASTGQSNEKLFF.

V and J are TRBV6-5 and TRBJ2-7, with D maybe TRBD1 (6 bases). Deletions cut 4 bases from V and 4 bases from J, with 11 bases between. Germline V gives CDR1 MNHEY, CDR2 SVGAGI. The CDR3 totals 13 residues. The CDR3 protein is CASSSGTPYEQYF. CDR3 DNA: TGTGCCAGCAGTTCCGGGACACCTTACGAGCAGTACTTC.

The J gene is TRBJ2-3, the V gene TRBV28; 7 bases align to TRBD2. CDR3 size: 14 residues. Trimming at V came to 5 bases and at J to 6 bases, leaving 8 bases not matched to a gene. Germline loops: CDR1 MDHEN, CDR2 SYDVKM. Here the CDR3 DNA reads TGTGCCAGCAGTGGGGAGGGACTTCCGGATACGCAGTATTTT. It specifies CASSGEGLPDTQYF.

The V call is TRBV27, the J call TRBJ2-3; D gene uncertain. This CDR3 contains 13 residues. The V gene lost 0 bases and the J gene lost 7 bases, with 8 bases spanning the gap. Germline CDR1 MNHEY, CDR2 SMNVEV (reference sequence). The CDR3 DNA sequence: TGTGCCAGCAGTTTATCGTCGAGTAATACGCAGTATTTT. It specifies CASSLSSSNTQYF.

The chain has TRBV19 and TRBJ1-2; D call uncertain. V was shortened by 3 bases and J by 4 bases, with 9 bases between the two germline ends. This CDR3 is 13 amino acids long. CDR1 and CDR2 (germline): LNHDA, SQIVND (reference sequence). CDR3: CASSIEGSYGYTF. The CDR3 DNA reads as TGTGCCAGTAGTATTGAGGGCAGCTATGGCTACACCTTC.

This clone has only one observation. CDR3 sequence: CASSGGGWANTGELFF. The CDR3 nucleotides read TGTGCCAGCAGCGGAGGGGGCTGGGCGAACACCGGGGAGCTGTTTTTT. The chain joins TRBV2 to TRBJ2-2; D may be TRBD1 (7 bases). The CDR3 is 16 residues long. V was trimmed by 6 bases and J by 0 bases, leaving 14 bases between them. CDR1 and CDR2 (germline): SNHLY, FYNNEI.

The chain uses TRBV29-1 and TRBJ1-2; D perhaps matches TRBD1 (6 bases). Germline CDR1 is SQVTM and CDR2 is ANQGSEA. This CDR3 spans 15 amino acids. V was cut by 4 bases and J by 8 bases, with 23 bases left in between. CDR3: CSVADRDTSARGYTF. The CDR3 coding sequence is TGCAGCGTTGCAGATCGGGACACAAGCGCGCGGGGCTACACCTTC.

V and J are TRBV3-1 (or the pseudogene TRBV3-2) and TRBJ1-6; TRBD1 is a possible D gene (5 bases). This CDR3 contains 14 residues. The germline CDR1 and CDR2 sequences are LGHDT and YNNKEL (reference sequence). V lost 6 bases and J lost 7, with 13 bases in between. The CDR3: CASSLSDTNSPLHF. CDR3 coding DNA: TGTGCCAGCAGTCTATCGGACACCAATTCACCCCTCCACTTT.

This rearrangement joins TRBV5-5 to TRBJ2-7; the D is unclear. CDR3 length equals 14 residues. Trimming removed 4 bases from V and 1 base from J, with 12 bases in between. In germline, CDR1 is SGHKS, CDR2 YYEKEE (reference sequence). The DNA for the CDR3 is TGTGCCAGCAGCGTCAGTTTAGCTTCCTACGAGCAGTACTTC. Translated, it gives CASSVSLASYEQYF.

The chain's CDR3 is CASSGANYGYTF. In DNA form, the CDR3 reads TGTGCCAGTAGTGGGGCGAACTATGGCTACACCTTC. The chain combines TRBV19 with TRBJ1-2, with D perhaps matching TRBD1 (5 bases). This CDR3 is built from 12 residues. Germline V gives CDR1 LNHDA, CDR2 SQIVND (reference sequence). V lost 5 bases and J lost 2, with 6 bases in between.

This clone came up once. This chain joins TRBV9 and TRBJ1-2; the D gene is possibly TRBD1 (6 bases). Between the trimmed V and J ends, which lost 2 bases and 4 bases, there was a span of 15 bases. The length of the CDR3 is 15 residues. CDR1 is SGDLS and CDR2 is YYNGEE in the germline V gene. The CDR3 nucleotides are TGTGCCAGCAGCGTTTCAGGGGCCGAGCCCTATGGCTACACCTTC. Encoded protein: CASSVSGAEPYGYTF.

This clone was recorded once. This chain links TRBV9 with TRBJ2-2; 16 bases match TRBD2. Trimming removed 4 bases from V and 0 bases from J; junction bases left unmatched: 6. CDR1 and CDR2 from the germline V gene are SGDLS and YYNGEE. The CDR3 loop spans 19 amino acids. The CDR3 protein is CASSSIGTSGGANTGELFF. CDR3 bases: TGTGCCAGCAGCTCAATAGGGACTAGCGGGGGGGCGAACACCGGGGAGCTGTTTTTT.

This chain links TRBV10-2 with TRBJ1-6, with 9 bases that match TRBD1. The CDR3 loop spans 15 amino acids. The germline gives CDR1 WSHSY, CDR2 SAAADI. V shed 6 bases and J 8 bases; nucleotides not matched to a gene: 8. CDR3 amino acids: CASSTGGAGDSPLHF. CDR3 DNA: TGCGCCAGCAGCACAGGGGGCGCGGGGGATTCACCCCTCCACTTT.